These T cell receptor beta chains were read from a single sample in a study of metastatic and nonmetastatic thyroid tumors. Using MiXCR, TCRdb re-called clones from the PCR reads. Of about 2,600 clones listed, around 28% were seen once; the top ten hold about 22%. Sequencing was carried out using tumor tissue. Receptors originate from a female donor with papillary thyroid cancer or a benign thyroid nodule (not recorded which). Some clones in this sample may be carry-over from other donors' samples. CDR3s include the opening cysteine and the closing phenylalanine or tryptophan. The order of the fields is clone size, D gene, V gene, J gene, CDR3 protein, CDR3 DNA. The D gene is left open where the match is weak. The size entry is marked missing in some rows and otherwise reads once, few, many or a size class.

clone_size: NA
d_call: NA
v_call: TRBV7-2
j_call: TRBJ1-1
cdr3_aa: CASSLEFGGNTEAFF
cdr3_nt: TGTGCCAGCAGCTTAGAATTTGGAGGGAACACTGAAGCTTTCTTT

clone_size: NA
d_call: NA
v_call: TRBV27
j_call: TRBJ1-2
cdr3_aa: CASSSRGRGPYGYTF
cdr3_nt: TGTGCCAGCAGTTCCAGGGGCCGAGGACCCTATGGCTACACCTTC

clone_size: few
d_call: NA
v_call: TRBV28
j_call: TRBJ1-5
cdr3_aa: CASSFMTGNQPQHF
cdr3_nt: TGTGCCAGCAGTTTTATGACGGGGAATCAGCCCCAGCATTTT

clone_size: NA
d_call: TRBD1
v_call: TRBV25-1
j_call: TRBJ2-2
cdr3_aa: CASSEQGDTGELFF
cdr3_nt: TGCGCCAGCAGTGAACAGGGGGACACCGGGGAGCTGTTTTTT

clone_size: NA
d_call: NA
v_call: TRBV11-2
j_call: TRBJ1-4
cdr3_aa: CASSLAVSRVNEKLFF
cdr3_nt: TGTGCCAGCAGCTTAGCGGTTAGCAGGGTGAATGAAAAACTGTTTTTT

clone_size: NA
d_call: TRBD1
v_call: TRBV28
j_call: TRBJ1-2
cdr3_aa: CASSLGTGALGVYTF
cdr3_nt: TGTGCCAGCAGTTTAGGGACAGGGGCCCTAGGGGTCTACACCTTC

clone_size: NA
d_call: NA
v_call: TRBV5-5
j_call: TRBJ1-1
cdr3_aa: CASSLGWATEAFF
cdr3_nt: TGTGCCAGCAGCTTAGGGTGGGCCACTGAAGCTTTCTTT

clone_size: NA
d_call: TRBD2
v_call: TRBV7-9
j_call: TRBJ2-7
cdr3_aa: CASSPGLGGTYEQYF
cdr3_nt: TGTGCCAGCAGCCCAGGGTTGGGGGGGACCTACGAGCAGTACTTC

clone_size: NA
d_call: NA
v_call: TRBV11-3
j_call: TRBJ2-2
cdr3_aa: CASSPPGPNTGELFF
cdr3_nt: TGTGCCAGCAGCCCCCCCGGTCCAAACACCGGGGAGCTGTTTTTT

clone_size: many
d_call: NA
v_call: TRBV11-3
j_call: TRBJ2-3
cdr3_aa: CASSSASGDTQYF
cdr3_nt: TGTGCCAGCAGCTCAGCCAGCGGCGATACGCAGTATTTT

clone_size: NA
d_call: NA
v_call: TRBV7-3
j_call: TRBJ2-1
cdr3_aa: CASRPGQRGREQFF
cdr3_nt: TGTGCCAGCAGACCGGGACAAAGGGGCCGAGAGCAGTTCTTC

clone_size: few
d_call: TRBD2
v_call: TRBV6-2/TRBV6-3
j_call: TRBJ2-5
cdr3_aa: CASSYRTSGSRLQETQYF
cdr3_nt: TGTGCCAGCAGTTACCGGACTAGCGGGAGTAGGTTACAAGAGACCCAGTACTTC

clone_size: medium-sized
d_call: TRBD1
v_call: TRBV5-6
j_call: TRBJ1-4
cdr3_aa: CASSATGEGEKLFF
cdr3_nt: TGTGCCAGCAGCGCGACAGGGGAGGGTGAAAAACTGTTTTTT

clone_size: few
d_call: TRBD1
v_call: TRBV2
j_call: TRBJ1-1
cdr3_aa: CARENEDRQNTEAFF
cdr3_nt: TGTGCCAGGGAGAATGAGGACAGGCAGAACACTGAAGCTTTCTTT

clone_size: few
d_call: TRBD1
v_call: TRBV28
j_call: TRBJ1-1
cdr3_aa: CASSFAGGQGARAEAFF
cdr3_nt: TGTGCCAGCAGTTTCGCGGGGGGACAGGGGGCGCGGGCTGAAGCTTTCTTT

clone_size: medium-sized
d_call: TRBD2
v_call: TRBV5-1
j_call: TRBJ2-5
cdr3_aa: CASRSSGTETQYF
cdr3_nt: TGCGCCAGCCGATCTAGCGGGACTGAGACCCAGTACTTC

clone_size: NA
d_call: TRBD1
v_call: TRBV6-1
j_call: TRBJ2-7
cdr3_aa: CASSRDSTYEQYF
cdr3_nt: TGTGCCAGCAGCCGGGACAGCACCTACGAGCAGTACTTC

clone_size: few
d_call: TRBD1
v_call: TRBV10-3
j_call: TRBJ2-1
cdr3_aa: CAIRSDRGSYNEQFF
cdr3_nt: TGTGCCATCAGATCGGACAGGGGTTCCTACAATGAGCAGTTCTTC

clone_size: NA
d_call: TRBD1
v_call: TRBV20-1
j_call: TRBJ1-1
cdr3_aa: CSANRGQGLTEAFF
cdr3_nt: TGCAGTGCTAACAGGGGGCAGGGACTGACTGAAGCTTTCTTT

clone_size: few
d_call: TRBD1
v_call: TRBV19
j_call: TRBJ2-1
cdr3_aa: CASRVQGADSNEQFF
cdr3_nt: TGTGCCAGTAGGGTACAGGGGGCGGATAGCAATGAGCAGTTCTTC

clone_size: few
d_call: TRBD1
v_call: TRBV6-1
j_call: TRBJ1-2
cdr3_aa: CASSENRGRYGYTF
cdr3_nt: TGTGCCAGCAGTGAAAACAGGGGCAGGTATGGCTACACCTTC

clone_size: NA
d_call: TRBD1
v_call: TRBV19
j_call: TRBJ2-2
cdr3_aa: CASSIATGAPNTGELFF
cdr3_nt: TGTGCCAGTAGTATTGCGACAGGGGCCCCGAACACCGGGGAGCTGTTTTTT

clone_size: NA
d_call: NA
v_call: TRBV6-1
j_call: TRBJ1-1
cdr3_aa: CASSQGKGEAFF
cdr3_nt: TGTGCCAGCAGTCAGGGAAAGGGTGAAGCTTTCTTT

clone_size: NA
d_call: NA
v_call: TRBV12-3/TRBV12-4
j_call: TRBJ2-2
cdr3_aa: CASSFSGLAGELFF
cdr3_nt: TGTGCCAGCAGTTTTTCAGGGTTGGCCGGGGAGCTGTTTTTT

clone_size: NA
d_call: TRBD1
v_call: TRBV5-1
j_call: TRBJ2-3
cdr3_aa: CASSLAPRTGATDTQYF
cdr3_nt: TGCGCCAGCAGCTTGGCCCCACGGACAGGAGCCACAGATACGCAGTATTTT

clone_size: few
d_call: TRBD1
v_call: TRBV27
j_call: TRBJ1-2
cdr3_aa: CASRQRQGFYGYTF
cdr3_nt: TGTGCCAGCAGGCAACGACAGGGATTTTATGGCTACACCTTC

clone_size: NA
d_call: TRBD1
v_call: TRBV28
j_call: TRBJ1-1
cdr3_aa: CASSPLGGGVEAFF
cdr3_nt: TGTGCCAGCAGTCCCCTGGGAGGGGGCGTTGAAGCTTTCTTT

clone_size: few
d_call: NA
v_call: TRBV6-2/TRBV6-3
j_call: TRBJ2-1
cdr3_aa: CASSYSPWWVESYNEQFF
cdr3_nt: TGTGCCAGCAGTTACTCTCCATGGTGGGTTGAATCCTACAATGAGCAGTTCTTC

clone_size: NA
d_call: NA
v_call: TRBV6-1
j_call: TRBJ1-6
cdr3_aa: CASRDFDSSLLHF
cdr3_nt: TGTGCCAGCAGAGATTTTGACAGTTCTCTCCTCCACTTT

clone_size: large
d_call: TRBD1
v_call: TRBV18
j_call: TRBJ2-7
cdr3_aa: CASSEGQPVNYEQYF
cdr3_nt: TGTGCCAGCTCAGAGGGACAGCCAGTAAACTACGAGCAGTACTTC

clone_size: NA
d_call: NA
v_call: TRBV20-1
j_call: TRBJ2-1
cdr3_aa: CSASTLRGRNEQFF
cdr3_nt: TGCAGTGCTAGTACCCTTCGGGGTAGAAATGAGCAGTTCTTC

clone_size: NA
d_call: TRBD1
v_call: TRBV14
j_call: TRBJ1-2
cdr3_aa: CASSQGVGQGHGYTF
cdr3_nt: TGTGCCAGCAGCCAAGGAGTGGGACAGGGGCATGGCTACACCTTC

clone_size: few
d_call: TRBD2
v_call: TRBV15
j_call: TRBJ2-3
cdr3_aa: CATSRTSGSTDTQYF
cdr3_nt: TGTGCCACCAGCAGGACTAGCGGGAGCACAGATACGCAGTATTTT

clone_size: few
d_call: NA
v_call: TRBV6-1
j_call: TRBJ2-6
cdr3_aa: CASSGGANVLTF
cdr3_nt: TGTGCCAGCAGTGGAGGGGCCAACGTCCTGACTTTC

clone_size: few
d_call: TRBD2
v_call: TRBV28
j_call: TRBJ2-1
cdr3_aa: CASSFGGSLNEQFF
cdr3_nt: TGTGCCAGCAGTTTTGGCGGGAGCCTCAATGAGCAGTTCTTC

clone_size: NA
d_call: NA
v_call: TRBV24-1
j_call: TRBJ1-5
cdr3_aa: CATSEEGRVQPQHF
cdr3_nt: TGTGCCACCAGTGAGGAAGGACGAGTTCAGCCCCAGCATTTT

clone_size: few
d_call: NA
v_call: TRBV11-2
j_call: TRBJ1-4
cdr3_aa: CASHPWGEREKLFF
cdr3_nt: TGTGCCAGCCACCCCTGGGGGGAAAGGGAAAAACTGTTTTTT

clone_size: few
d_call: NA
v_call: TRBV29-1
j_call: TRBJ2-7
cdr3_aa: CSVEDITNEQYF
cdr3_nt: TGCAGCGTTGAAGATATTACTAACGAGCAGTACTTC

clone_size: large
d_call: TRBD2
v_call: TRBV20-1
j_call: TRBJ2-1
cdr3_aa: CSARDRLAGGLNEQFF
cdr3_nt: TGCAGTGCTAGAGATCGGCTAGCGGGAGGGCTCAATGAGCAGTTCTTC

clone_size: NA
d_call: NA
v_call: TRBV19
j_call: TRBJ2-3
cdr3_aa: CASSILPGTDTQYF
cdr3_nt: TGTGCCAGTAGTATATTACCTGGCACAGATACGCAGTATTTT

clone_size: few
d_call: TRBD1
v_call: TRBV19
j_call: TRBJ1-1
cdr3_aa: CASSRGTENTEAFF
cdr3_nt: TGTGCCAGTAGTAGGGGGACAGAGAACACTGAAGCTTTCTTT

clone_size: large
d_call: NA
v_call: TRBV7-9
j_call: TRBJ1-1
cdr3_aa: CASRSDGANTEAFF
cdr3_nt: TGTGCCAGCAGGTCCGATGGAGCGAACACTGAAGCTTTCTTT

clone_size: NA
d_call: NA
v_call: TRBV2
j_call: TRBJ2-2
cdr3_aa: CASIAGHTGELFF
cdr3_nt: TGTGCCAGCATCGCAGGCCACACCGGGGAGCTGTTTTTT

clone_size: NA
d_call: TRBD1
v_call: TRBV5-1
j_call: TRBJ1-2
cdr3_aa: CASTAGDRVWGYTF
cdr3_nt: TGCGCCAGCACCGCCGGTGACAGGGTATGGGGCTACACCTTC

clone_size: NA
d_call: TRBD1
v_call: TRBV6-1
j_call: TRBJ2-7
cdr3_aa: CASSQTGSVEQYF
cdr3_nt: TGTGCCAGCAGTCAGACAGGGTCTGTCGAGCAGTACTTC

clone_size: few
d_call: TRBD1
v_call: TRBV19
j_call: TRBJ2-5
cdr3_aa: CASSPEQGIMGETQYF
cdr3_nt: TGTGCCAGTAGTCCGGAACAGGGGATTATGGGAGAGACCCAGTACTTC